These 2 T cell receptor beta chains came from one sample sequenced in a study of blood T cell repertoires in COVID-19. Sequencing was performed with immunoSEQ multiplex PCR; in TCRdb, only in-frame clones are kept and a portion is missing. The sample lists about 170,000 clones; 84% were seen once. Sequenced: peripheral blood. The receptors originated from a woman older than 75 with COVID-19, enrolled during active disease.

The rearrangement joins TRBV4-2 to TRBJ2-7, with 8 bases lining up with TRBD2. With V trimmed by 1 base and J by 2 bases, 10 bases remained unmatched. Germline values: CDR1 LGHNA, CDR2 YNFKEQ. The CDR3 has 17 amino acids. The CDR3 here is CASSQVGPGGIAYEQYF. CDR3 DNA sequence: TGTGCCAGCAGCCAAGTTGGCCCGGGGGGGATCGCCTACGAGCAGTACTTC.

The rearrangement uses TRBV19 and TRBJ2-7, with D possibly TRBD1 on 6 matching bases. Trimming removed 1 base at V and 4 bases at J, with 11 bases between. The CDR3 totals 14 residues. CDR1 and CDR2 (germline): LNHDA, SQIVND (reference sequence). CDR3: CASSIGVRGYEQYF. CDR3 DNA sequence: TGTGCCAGTAGTATAGGAGTCAGGGGTTACGAGCAGTACTTC.